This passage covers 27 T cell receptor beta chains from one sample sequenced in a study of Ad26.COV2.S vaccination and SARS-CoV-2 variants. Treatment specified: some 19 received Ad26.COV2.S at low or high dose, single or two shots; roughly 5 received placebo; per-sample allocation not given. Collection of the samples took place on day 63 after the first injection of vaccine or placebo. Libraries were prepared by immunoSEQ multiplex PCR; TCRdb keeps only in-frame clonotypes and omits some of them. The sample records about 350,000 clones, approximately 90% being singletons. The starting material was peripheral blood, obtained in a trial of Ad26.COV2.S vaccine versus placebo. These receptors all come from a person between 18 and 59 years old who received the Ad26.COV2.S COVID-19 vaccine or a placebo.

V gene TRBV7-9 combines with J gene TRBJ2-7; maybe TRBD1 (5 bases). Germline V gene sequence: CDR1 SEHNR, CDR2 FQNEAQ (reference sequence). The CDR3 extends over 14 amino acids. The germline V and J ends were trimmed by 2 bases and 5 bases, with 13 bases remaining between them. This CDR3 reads CASSLSRVSDEQYF. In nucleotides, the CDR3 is TGTGCCAGCAGCTTATCCAGGGTGTCGGACGAGCAGTACTTC. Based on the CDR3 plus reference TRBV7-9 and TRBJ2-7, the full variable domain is DTGVSQNPRHKITKRGQNVTFRCDPISEHNRLYWYRQTLGQGPEFLTYFQNEAQLEKSRLLSDRFSAERPKGSFSTLEIQRTEQGDSAMYLCASSLSRVSDEQYFGPGTRLTVT.

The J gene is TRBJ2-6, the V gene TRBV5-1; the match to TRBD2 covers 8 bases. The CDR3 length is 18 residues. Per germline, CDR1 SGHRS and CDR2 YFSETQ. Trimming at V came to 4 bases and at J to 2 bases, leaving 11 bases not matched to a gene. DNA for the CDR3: TGCGCCAGCAGCCACATCTTAGCGGGAATAGCTGGGGCCAACGTCCTGACTTTC. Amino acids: CASSHILAGIAGANVLTF.

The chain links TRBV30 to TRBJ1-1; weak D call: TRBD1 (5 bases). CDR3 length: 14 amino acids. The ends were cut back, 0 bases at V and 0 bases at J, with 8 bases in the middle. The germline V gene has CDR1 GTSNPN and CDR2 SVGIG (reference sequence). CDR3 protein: CAWSVGRMNTEAFF. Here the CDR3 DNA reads TGTGCCTGGAGTGTGGGACGGATGAACACTGAAGCTTTCTTT.

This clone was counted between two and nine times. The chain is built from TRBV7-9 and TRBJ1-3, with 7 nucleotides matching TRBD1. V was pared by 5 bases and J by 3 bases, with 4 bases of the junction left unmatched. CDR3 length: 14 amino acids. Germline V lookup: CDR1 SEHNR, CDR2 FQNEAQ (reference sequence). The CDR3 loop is CASSPYRGGNTIYF. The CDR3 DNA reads TGTGCCAGCAGCCCGTACAGGGGTGGAAACACCATATATTTT.

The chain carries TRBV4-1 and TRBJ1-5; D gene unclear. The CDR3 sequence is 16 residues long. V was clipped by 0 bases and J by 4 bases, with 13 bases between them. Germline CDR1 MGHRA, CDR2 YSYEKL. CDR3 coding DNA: TGCGCCAGCAGCCAAGATATGAACAGCGAGAATCAGCCCCAGCATTTT. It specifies CASSQDMNSENQPQHF.

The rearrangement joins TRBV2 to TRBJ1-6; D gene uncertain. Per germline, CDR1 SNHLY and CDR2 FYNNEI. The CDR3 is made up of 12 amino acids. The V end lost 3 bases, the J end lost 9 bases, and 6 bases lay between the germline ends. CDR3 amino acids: CASSDGVSPLHF. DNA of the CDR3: TGTGCCAGCAGTGATGGGGTTTCACCCCTCCACTTT.

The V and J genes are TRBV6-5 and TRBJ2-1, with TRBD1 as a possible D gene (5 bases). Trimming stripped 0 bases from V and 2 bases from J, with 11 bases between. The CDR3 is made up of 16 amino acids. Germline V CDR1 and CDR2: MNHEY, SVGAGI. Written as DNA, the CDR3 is TGTGCCAGCAGTTACTCGACAGCGAGGCCCTACAATGAGCAGTTCTTC. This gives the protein CASSYSTARPYNEQFF.

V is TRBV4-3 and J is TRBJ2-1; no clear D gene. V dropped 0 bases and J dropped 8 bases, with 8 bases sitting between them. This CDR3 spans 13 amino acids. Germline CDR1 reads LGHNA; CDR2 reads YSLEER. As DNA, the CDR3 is TGCGCCAGCAGCCAAGACAGTTTCCATGAGCAGTTCTTC. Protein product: CASSQDSFHEQFF.

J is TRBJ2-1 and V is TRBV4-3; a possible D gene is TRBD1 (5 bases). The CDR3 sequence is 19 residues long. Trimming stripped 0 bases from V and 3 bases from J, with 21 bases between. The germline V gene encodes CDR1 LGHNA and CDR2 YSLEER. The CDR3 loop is CASSQDIAAEAGNYNEQFF. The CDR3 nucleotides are TGCGCCAGCAGCCAAGATATTGCAGCTGAGGCAGGGAACTACAATGAGCAGTTCTTC.

CDR3 sequence reads: CASSLLAGGPGTGELFF. The CDR3, as DNA: TGTGCCAGCAGCTTACTAGCGGGGGGGCCTGGTACCGGGGAGCTGTTTTTT. The J gene is TRBJ2-2, the V gene TRBV11-2; 12 bases are shared with TRBD2. Germline CDR1 and CDR2: SGHAT and FQNNGV. Trimming at V came to 2 bases and at J to 5 bases, leaving 6 bases not matched to a gene. CDR3 size: 17 residues.

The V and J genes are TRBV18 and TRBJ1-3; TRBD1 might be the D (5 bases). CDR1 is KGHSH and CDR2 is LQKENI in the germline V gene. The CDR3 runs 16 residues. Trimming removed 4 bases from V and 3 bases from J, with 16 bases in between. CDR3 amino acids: CASSLIQGRGGNTIYF. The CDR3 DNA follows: TGTGCCAGCTCACTAATTCAGGGAAGAGGTGGAAACACCATATATTTT. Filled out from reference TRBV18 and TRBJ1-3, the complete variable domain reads NAGVMQNPRHLVRRRGQEARLRCSPMKGHSHVYWYRQLPEEGLKFMVYLQKENIIDESGMPKERFSAEFPKEGPSILRIQQVVRGDSAAYFCASSLIQGRGGNTIYFGEGSWLTVV.

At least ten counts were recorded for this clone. The CDR3 spells CASSNMAGNEQFF. Here the CDR3 DNA reads TGTGCCAGTAGTAATATGGCGGGGAATGAGCAGTTCTTC. The rearrangement joins TRBV19 to TRBJ2-1, with D perhaps matching TRBD2 (6 bases). CDR3 length: 13 amino acids. Trimming shortened V by 4 bases and J by 7 bases, and 11 bases separated the two germline ends. Germline V lookup: CDR1 LNHDA, CDR2 SQIVND (reference sequence).

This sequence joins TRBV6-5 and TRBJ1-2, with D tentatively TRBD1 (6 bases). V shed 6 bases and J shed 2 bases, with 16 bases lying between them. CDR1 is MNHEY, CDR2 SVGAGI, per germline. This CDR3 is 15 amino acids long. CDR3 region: CASRTLGQTNYGYTF. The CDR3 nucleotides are TGTGCCAGCAGGACCCTGGGACAAACCAACTATGGCTACACCTTC.

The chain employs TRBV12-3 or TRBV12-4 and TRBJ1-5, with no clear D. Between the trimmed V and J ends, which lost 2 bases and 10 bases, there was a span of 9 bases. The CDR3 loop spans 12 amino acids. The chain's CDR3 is CASSLSYPPQHF. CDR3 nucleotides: TGTGCCAGCAGTTTAAGTTATCCCCCCCAGCATTTT.

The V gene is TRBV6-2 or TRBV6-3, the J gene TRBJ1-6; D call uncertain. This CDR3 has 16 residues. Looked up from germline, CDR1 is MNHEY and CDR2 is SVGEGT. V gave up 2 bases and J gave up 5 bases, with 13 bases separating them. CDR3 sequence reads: CASSYDGPENNSPLHF. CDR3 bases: TGTGCCAGCAGTTACGATGGGCCAGAAAATAATTCACCCCTCCACTTT.

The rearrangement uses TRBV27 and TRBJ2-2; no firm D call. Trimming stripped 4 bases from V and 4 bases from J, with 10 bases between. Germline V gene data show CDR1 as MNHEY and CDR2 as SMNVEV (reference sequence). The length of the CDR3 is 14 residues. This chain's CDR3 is CASSSYDVTGELFF. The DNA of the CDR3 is TGTGCCAGCAGTTCCTACGATGTCACCGGGGAGCTGTTTTTT.

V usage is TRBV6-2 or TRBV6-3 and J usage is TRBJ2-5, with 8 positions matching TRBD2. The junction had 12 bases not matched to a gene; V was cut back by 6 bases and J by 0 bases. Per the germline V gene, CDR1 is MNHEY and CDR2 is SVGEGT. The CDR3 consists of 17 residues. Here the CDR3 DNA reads TGTGCCAGCAGCCTCACAACTAGCGGTACTTACCAAGAGACCCAGTACTTC. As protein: CASSLTTSGTYQETQYF.

Here the CDR3 reads CASSWDRDDEQFF. CDR3 sequence (DNA): TGTGCCAGCAGCTGGGACAGGGACGATGAGCAGTTCTTC. The V and J genes are TRBV11-3 and TRBJ2-1, with 9 nucleotides matching TRBD1. V gave up 4 bases and J gave up 8 bases; unmatched junction bases: 3. This CDR3 region has 13 residues. Germline assignment: CDR1 SGHNT and CDR2 YENEEA.

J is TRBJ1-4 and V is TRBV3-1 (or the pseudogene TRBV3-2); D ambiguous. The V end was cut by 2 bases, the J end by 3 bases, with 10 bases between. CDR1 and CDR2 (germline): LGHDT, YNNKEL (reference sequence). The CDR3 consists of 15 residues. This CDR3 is CASSQYYSPNEKLFF. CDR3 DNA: TGTGCCAGCAGCCAATATTACAGCCCTAATGAAAAACTGTTTTTT.

The CDR3 bases are TGTGCCAGCCGAGCCGTGCAGGGGGCTGGAAACACCATATATTTT. Translating it yields CASRAVQGAGNTIYF. This sequence joins TRBV6-5 and TRBJ1-3; 7 bases are a match to TRBD1. From germline, CDR1 is MNHEY and CDR2 SVGAGI. The CDR3 runs to 15 residues. V lost 8 bases, J lost 2 bases, and 9 bases stayed unmatched.

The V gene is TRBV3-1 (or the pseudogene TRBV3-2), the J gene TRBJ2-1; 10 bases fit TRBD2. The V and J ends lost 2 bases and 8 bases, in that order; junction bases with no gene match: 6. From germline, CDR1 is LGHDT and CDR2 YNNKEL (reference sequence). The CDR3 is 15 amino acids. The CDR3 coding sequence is TGTGCCAGCAGCCAAATAAGCGGGGGGGCGTATGAGCAGTTCTTC. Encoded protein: CASSQISGGAYEQFF.

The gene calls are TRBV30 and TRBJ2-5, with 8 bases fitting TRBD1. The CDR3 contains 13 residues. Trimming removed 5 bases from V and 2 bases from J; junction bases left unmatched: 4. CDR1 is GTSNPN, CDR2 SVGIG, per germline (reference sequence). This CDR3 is CAWGQGDQETQYF. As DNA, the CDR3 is TGTGCCTGGGGACAGGGAGATCAAGAGACCCAGTACTTC.

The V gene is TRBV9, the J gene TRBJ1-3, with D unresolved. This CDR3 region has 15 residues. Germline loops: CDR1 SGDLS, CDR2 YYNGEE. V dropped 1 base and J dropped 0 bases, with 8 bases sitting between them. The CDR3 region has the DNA TGTGCCAGCAGCGTATCGGGGAACTCTGGAAACACCATATATTTT. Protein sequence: CASSVSGNSGNTIYF.

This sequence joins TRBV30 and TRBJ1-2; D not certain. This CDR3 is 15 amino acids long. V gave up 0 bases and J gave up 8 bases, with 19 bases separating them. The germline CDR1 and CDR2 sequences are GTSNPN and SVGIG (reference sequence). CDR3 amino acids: CAWSVIWLQPVGYTF. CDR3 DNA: TGTGCCTGGAGTGTAATTTGGCTCCAGCCTGTCGGCTACACCTTC. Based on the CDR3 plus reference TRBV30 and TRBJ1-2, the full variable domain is SQTIHQWPATLVQPVGSPLSLECTVEGTSNPNLYWYRQAAGRGLQLLFYSVGIGQISSEVPQNLSASRPQDRQFILSSKKLLLSDSGFYLCAWSVIWLQPVGYTFGSGTRLTVV.

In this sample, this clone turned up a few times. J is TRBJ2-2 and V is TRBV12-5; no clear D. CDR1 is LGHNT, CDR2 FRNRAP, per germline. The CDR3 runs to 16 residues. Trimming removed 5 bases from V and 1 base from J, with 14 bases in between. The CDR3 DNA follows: TGTGCTAGTGGTACTTCGTTTTCGGTGAACACCGGGGAGCTGTTTTTT. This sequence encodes CASGTSFSVNTGELFF.

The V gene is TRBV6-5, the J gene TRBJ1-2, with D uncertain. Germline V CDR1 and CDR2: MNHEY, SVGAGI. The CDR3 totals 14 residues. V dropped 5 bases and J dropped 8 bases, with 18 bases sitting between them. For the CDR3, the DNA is TGTGCCAGCAGTCTCTCACCGCGGGCGAGCGGCTACACCTTC. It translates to CASSLSPRASGYTF.

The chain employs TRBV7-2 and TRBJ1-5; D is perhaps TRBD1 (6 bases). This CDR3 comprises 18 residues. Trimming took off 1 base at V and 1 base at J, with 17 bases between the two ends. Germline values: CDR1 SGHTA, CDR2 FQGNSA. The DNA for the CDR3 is TGTGCCAGCAGCTTAGAGGGCAGGGGATTTGGAAGCAATCAGCCCCAGCATTTT. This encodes CASSLEGRGFGSNQPQHF.